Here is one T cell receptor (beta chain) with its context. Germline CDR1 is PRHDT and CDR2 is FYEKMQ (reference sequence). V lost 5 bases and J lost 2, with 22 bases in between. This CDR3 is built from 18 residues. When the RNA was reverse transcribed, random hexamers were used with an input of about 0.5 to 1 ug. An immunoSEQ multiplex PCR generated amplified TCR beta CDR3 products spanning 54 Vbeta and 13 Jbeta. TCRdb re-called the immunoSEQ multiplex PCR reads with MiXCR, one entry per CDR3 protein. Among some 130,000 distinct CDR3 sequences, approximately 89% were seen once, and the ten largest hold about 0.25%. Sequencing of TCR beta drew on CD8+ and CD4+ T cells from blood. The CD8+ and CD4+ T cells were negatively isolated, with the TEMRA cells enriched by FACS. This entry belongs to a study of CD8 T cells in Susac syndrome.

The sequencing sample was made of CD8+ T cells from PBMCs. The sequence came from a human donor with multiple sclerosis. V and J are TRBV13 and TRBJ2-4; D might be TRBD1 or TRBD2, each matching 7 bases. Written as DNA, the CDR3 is TGTGCCAGCAGCCGACAGGGTTTTGGGACTATGACCAAAAACATTCAGTACTTC. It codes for CASSRQGFGTMTKNIQYF.